This record looks at one T cell receptor beta chain sequence and its context. Its cognate antigen has yet to be identified. The input lacks base qualities; no much larger clone sits a single base away. The CDR1 and CDR2 encoded by the germline V gene are MDHEN and SYDVKM. Germline trimming: 5 bases from V, 5 bases from J; junction bases outside gene matches: 6. The cysteine opens and the phenylalanine closes a CDR3 of 13 amino acids. Only the CDR3 DNA stays, 39 bases, in frame from base 1. The data were taken from a study of T cell repertoires in cytomegalovirus infection (dated by TCRdb to about 2019). Some background on the complete study: Recently identified HLA-C-restricted CMV epitopes, whose presentation resists viral immunomodulation, were targeted by peptide stimulations together with well-studied HLA-B-restricted epitopes. Donor HLA type was relevant to the analysis, as public TCR beta signatures indicated carriage of CMV infection together with the matching HLA type. Results and caveats for the whole study, not just this receptor: Cumulative frequency of public TCR beta family members discriminated carriers of CMV infection plus the relevant HLA type in this cohort and an independent approximately 360-donor cohort. In the ex vivo response, HLA-C-restricted CMV-specific TCR beta clonotypes were dominant, and in two of eight donors the single most frequent clonotype came from this HLA-C-restricted group.

Reads for this sample came from an Illumina HiSeq 1500. TCRdb redid the processing of the public reads, applying fastp at Q25 and MiXCR, and retained in-frame beta chains. A single entry per CDR3 protein holds the most common genes and DNA from its merged rows. In this sample the table shows about half a million distinct CDR3 sequences, more than 30% of which occur a single time. The leading ten clones occupy roughly 17% of the sample. The sample's treatment or condition label is to be understood as: in vitro stimulation with specific CMV peptide epitopes to enrich CMV-specific T cells. The origin of this receptor is a human donor in good health (CMV status not recorded). Some clones in this sample may be carry-over from other donors' samples. Recombination linked TRBV28 to TRBJ2-7, with 7 junctional bases fitting TRBD1. The starting material was cultured PBMCs, obtained from culture after CMV antigen stimulation. The base sequence is TGTGCCAGCAGTCACAATGACAGGGACGAGCAGTACTTC. Translated, this gives CASSHNDRDEQYF.